What follows are 29 T cell receptor beta chains derived from one specimen sequenced in a study of blood T cell repertoires in COVID-19. Libraries were prepared by immunoSEQ multiplex PCR; TCRdb keeps only in-frame clonotypes and omits some of them. The table records about 150,000 clones, 70% to 90% of them present only once. Specimen: peripheral blood. The receptors stem from a woman in her 70s with acute or convalescent COVID-19.

This clone was detected ten times or more. V and J are TRBV4-2 and TRBJ1-2; D remains ambiguous. Germline assignment: CDR1 LGHNA and CDR2 YNFKEQ. Between the trimmed V and J ends, which lost 5 bases and 3 bases, there was a span of 13 bases. The CDR3 extends over 14 amino acids. The CDR3 sequence: CASSRGQVDYGYTF. The CDR3 region has the DNA TGTGCCAGCAGCAGAGGGCAGGTGGACTATGGCTACACCTTC.

The rearrangement uses TRBV3-1 (or the pseudogene TRBV3-2) and TRBJ2-1; TRBD2 matches at 8 bases. The length of the CDR3 is 15 residues. Per germline, CDR1 LGHDT and CDR2 YNNKEL (reference sequence). With 1 base clipped from V and 3 bases from J, the junction kept 2 bases outside the gene matches. The CDR3 region is CASSQAGGGYNEQFF. CDR3 DNA sequence: TGTGCCAGCAGCCAAGCGGGGGGGGGCTACAATGAGCAGTTCTTC.

V gene TRBV11-2 combines with J gene TRBJ1-5; TRBD1 matches 9 bases. The CDR3 is 16 residues long. Germline trimming cut 1 base from V and 4 bases from J; bases unmatched to any gene: 5. The germline gives CDR1 SGHAT, CDR2 FQNNGV. This CDR3 reads CASSLAWGQGNQPQHF. The CDR3 DNA is TGTGCCAGCAGCTTAGCCTGGGGACAGGGTAATCAGCCCCAGCATTTT.

This chain joins TRBV10-2 and TRBJ2-7, with 7 bases identical to TRBD1. Germline CDR1 WSHSY, CDR2 SAAADI. Trimming at V came to 3 bases and at J to 6 bases, leaving 5 bases not matched to a gene. The CDR3 spans 13 residues. CDR3 protein: CASSERGQLEQYF. CDR3 nucleotides: TGCGCCAGCAGTGAACGGGGACAGCTCGAGCAGTACTTC.

To note about this clone: The sample contains more than one DNA sequence encoding this CDR3. The rearrangement links TRBV30 to TRBJ1-6; a possible D gene is TRBD1 (5 bases). From germline, CDR1 is GTSNPN and CDR2 SVGIG (reference sequence). The CDR3 is 13 residues long. Trimming left V 2 bases short and J 4 bases short, with 6 bases between. In DNA form, the CDR3 reads TGTGCCTGGAGTCAGGGATATAATTCACCCCTCCACTTT. This translates into CAWSQGYNSPLHF.

The chain carries TRBV4-2 and TRBJ2-2, with 8 nucleotides matching TRBD1. Germline CDR1 reads LGHNA; CDR2 reads YNFKEQ. The trim removed 2 bases at V and 0 bases at J, leaving 8 bases unmatched. This CDR3 region has 18 residues. CDR3 DNA sequence: TGTGCCAGCAGCCAACAAACAGGGGGTAACGCGAACACCGGGGAGCTGTTTTTT. This encodes CASSQQTGGNANTGELFF.

The V and J genes are TRBV19 and TRBJ2-3; D is undetermined. CDR1 is LNHDA and CDR2 is SQIVND in the germline V gene (reference sequence). Trimming took 3 bases from V and 2 from J, leaving 6 bases between them. This CDR3 has 13 amino acids. The CDR3, as DNA: TGTGCCAGTAGTATTTCTATCACAGATACGCAGTATTTT. This sequence encodes CASSISITDTQYF.

The table lists this clone with a count of one. This sequence joins TRBV30 and TRBJ1-1; 7 bases map to TRBD1. Germline-derived CDR1 and CDR2 are GTSNPN and SVGIG (reference sequence). The CDR3 sequence is 15 residues long. The V gene end was trimmed by 2 bases and the J gene end by 5 bases; junction bases not matched to a gene: 11. Here the CDR3 reads CAWSWGRTGITEAFF. The CDR3 DNA follows: TGTGCCTGGAGTTGGGGAAGGACAGGCATTACTGAAGCTTTCTTT. Drawing the rest from reference TRBV30 and TRBJ1-1, the complete variable domain is SQTIHQWPATLVQPVGSPLSLECTVEGTSNPNLYWYRQAAGRGLQLLFYSVGIGQISSEVPQNLSASRPQDRQFILSSKKLLLSDSGFYLCAWSWGRTGITEAFFGQGTRLTVV.

The J gene is TRBJ1-3, the V gene TRBV2; possibly TRBD1 for D (5 bases). The CDR3 has 16 amino acids. The V gene's germline CDR1 is SNHLY and CDR2 FYNNEI. V was shortened by 6 bases and J by 4 bases, with 19 bases between the two germline ends. DNA for the CDR3: TGTGCCAGCAGGGCCGCCAGGGTATTGGGGGGAAACACCATATATTTT. This sequence encodes CASRAARVLGGNTIYF.

This chain joins TRBV27 and TRBJ1-4, with D possibly TRBD1 on 5 matching bases. The CDR3 is 14 amino acids. Between the trimmed V and J ends, which lost 6 bases and 5 bases, there was a span of 13 bases. The germline gives CDR1 MNHEY, CDR2 SMNVEV (reference sequence). The CDR3 is CASRSWGANEKLFF. As DNA, the CDR3 is TGTGCCAGCAGGTCCTGGGGCGCAAATGAAAAACTGTTTTTT.

J is TRBJ1-3 and V is TRBV9, with TRBD1 matching over 7 bases. Germline values: CDR1 SGDLS, CDR2 YYNGEE. V was pared by 1 base and J by 9 bases, with 10 bases of the junction left unmatched. This CDR3 spans 15 amino acids. The CDR3 region is CASSVKGGGDSTIYF. CDR3 sequence (DNA): TGTGCCAGCAGCGTAAAAGGGGGCGGAGATTCCACCATATATTTT.

The rearrangement links TRBV27 to TRBJ1-1; TRBD1 agrees at 7 bases. The ends lost 6 bases at V and 8 bases at J; junction bases unmatched: 9. The CDR3 is made up of 13 amino acids. Germline V gene lookup returns CDR1 MNHEY and CDR2 SMNVEV (reference sequence). The CDR3 DNA reads TGTGCCAGCAGCCAGGGGGTGCGATCCGAAGCTTTCTTT. This encodes CASSQGVRSEAFF.

The genes are TRBV11-1 and TRBJ2-1; 9 positions match TRBD1. Looked up from germline, CDR1 is SGHAT and CDR2 is FQDESV (reference sequence). J lost 5 bases, V lost 4 bases, and 9 bases had no gene match. The length of the CDR3 is 16 residues. Here the CDR3 reads CASSSPGTGFNNEQFF. As DNA, the CDR3 is TGTGCCAGCAGCTCTCCCGGGACAGGGTTCAACAATGAGCAGTTCTTC.

V and J are TRBV4-2 and TRBJ2-5; TRBD1 matches 10 bases. The CDR3 covers 15 residues. The ends lost 4 bases at V and 1 base at J; junction bases unmatched: 3. The V gene's germline CDR1 is LGHNA and CDR2 YNFKEQ. The CDR3 DNA reads TGTGCCAGCAGCCTCGGACAGGGGGGCCAAGAGACCCAGTACTTC. Encoded protein: CASSLGQGGQETQYF.

V usage is TRBV18 and J usage is TRBJ1-3; D may be TRBD1 (6 bases). V was shortened by 4 bases and J by 2 bases, with 9 bases between the two germline ends. Germline CDR1 KGHSH, CDR2 LQKENI. The CDR3 runs to 14 residues. CDR3: CASSLSGAGNTIYF. The CDR3 coding sequence is TGTGCCAGCTCACTGTCAGGGGCTGGAAACACCATATATTTT. The full variable domain, with the rest looked up from reference TRBV18 and TRBJ1-3, is NAGVMQNPRHLVRRRGQEARLRCSPMKGHSHVYWYRQLPEEGLKFMVYLQKENIIDESGMPKERFSAEFPKEGPSILRIQQVVRGDSAAYFCASSLSGAGNTIYFGEGSWLTVV.

This chain connects TRBV5-1 to TRBJ2-1; TRBD2 aligns across 9 bases. V lost 6 bases, J lost 5 bases, and 6 bases stayed unmatched. Germline V gene data show CDR1 as SGHRS and CDR2 as YFSETQ. CDR3 size: 14 residues. For the CDR3, the DNA is TGCGCCAGCACCCGGGGACTAGCCCACAATGAGCAGTTCTTC. Translating gives CASTRGLAHNEQFF.

V gene TRBV2 combines with J gene TRBJ1-6; 8 bases fit TRBD1. Trimming took 4 bases from V and 10 from J; bases not matched to a gene: 9. This CDR3 region has 15 residues. Germline V lookup: CDR1 SNHLY, CDR2 FYNNEI. The CDR3 is CASSGTGFPGSPLHF. As DNA, the CDR3 is TGTGCCAGCAGTGGGACAGGGTTCCCGGGGTCACCCCTCCACTTT.

This clone was detected only a few times. The chain is built from TRBV4-1 and TRBJ1-6; 8 bases align to TRBD1. Germline assignment: CDR1 MGHRA and CDR2 YSYEKL. The J segment lost 11 bases and the V segment lost 6 bases, leaving 12 bases of the junction unmatched. The CDR3 consists of 15 residues. CDR3 DNA: TGCGCCAGCAGTCAGGAACAGGGGGTTAGGGCACCCCTCCACTTT. It specifies CASSQEQGVRAPLHF.

The V call is TRBV3-1 (or the pseudogene TRBV3-2), the J call TRBJ2-2; D uncertain. The CDR3 consists of 14 residues. V was pared by 4 bases and J by 0 bases, with 6 bases between. Per germline, CDR1 LGHDT and CDR2 YNNKEL (reference sequence). This CDR3 reads CASSPRTNTGELFF. CDR3 nucleotides: TGTGCCAGCAGCCCTCGTACGAACACCGGGGAGCTGTTTTTT.

The chain combines TRBV29-1 with TRBJ1-1; 7 nucleotides match TRBD1. The CDR3 totals 14 residues. Germline loops: CDR1 SQVTM, CDR2 ANQGSEA. V was clipped by 4 bases and J by 1 base; unmatched bases: 6. The CDR3 loop reads CSVGRGLGNTEAFF. The CDR3 DNA reads as TGCAGCGTTGGAAGGGGGCTGGGGAACACTGAAGCTTTCTTT.

The chain recombines TRBV3-1 (or the pseudogene TRBV3-2) with TRBJ2-7; 8 positions match TRBD2. There are 16 residues in the CDR3. V lost 3 bases to trimming and J lost 6 bases; unmatched junction nucleotides: 13. CDR1 and CDR2 (germline): LGHDT, YNNKEL (reference sequence). The CDR3 region is CASSHKISGETTEQYF. In nucleotides, the CDR3 is TGTGCCAGCAGCCATAAAATTAGCGGGGAAACAACCGAGCAGTACTTC.

This rearrangement joins TRBV28 to TRBJ1-3; the D gene is possibly TRBD1 (5 bases). CDR1 and CDR2 from the germline V gene are MDHEN and SYDVKM. Trimming took 6 bases from V and 1 from J, leaving 19 bases between them. CDR3 length: 17 amino acids. The CDR3, as DNA: TGTGCCAGCAGGCCTACGCAGGGATCCCGATCTGGAAACACCATATATTTT. It encodes CASRPTQGSRSGNTIYF.

J is TRBJ2-3 and V is TRBV5-5; 8 bases agree with TRBD2. The CDR3 loop spans 15 amino acids. Unmatched junction bases numbered 5, after V lost 2 bases and J lost 3 bases. The V gene's germline CDR1 is SGHKS and CDR2 YYEKEE (reference sequence). The CDR3 nucleotides are TGTGCCAGCAGCTTACCCTCGGGGGGGACAGATACGCAGTATTTT. Protein: CASSLPSGGTDTQYF.

V usage is TRBV4-1 and J usage is TRBJ1-4, with a weak D call TRBD1 (5 bases). Germline-derived CDR1 and CDR2 are MGHRA and YSYEKL. This CDR3 comprises 13 residues. Trimming took off 6 bases at V and 6 bases at J, with 11 bases between the two ends. The CDR3 region has the DNA TGCGCCAGCAGACGGGGGATGGATGAAAAACTGTTTTTT. Translated, it gives CASRRGMDEKLFF.

The chain joins TRBV2 to TRBJ1-1; D is perhaps TRBD1 (6 bases). The V and J ends lost 9 bases and 6 bases respectively, with 14 bases between them. The V gene's germline CDR1 is SNHLY and CDR2 FYNNEI. The CDR3 length is 12 residues. CDR3 coding DNA: TGTGCCAGAACAGGGAAAAGATCTGAAGCTTTCTTT. It is translated as CARTGKRSEAFF.

The V call is TRBV12-1, the J call TRBJ1-5; the DNA was not used to check the table's D call, TRBD1. TRBV12-1 is flagged as a pseudogene. The CDR3 covers 15 residues. The CDR3 DNA reads TGTGCCAGCAGCGAGGGGACAGGGGTTATTCCGCCCCAGCATTTT. Its translation is CASSEGTGVIPPQHF.

This chain uses TRBV6-5 with TRBJ2-7; 8 bases match TRBD1. This CDR3 region has 13 residues. The germline V gene has CDR1 MNHEY and CDR2 SVGAGI. Trimming at V came to 7 bases and at J to 2 bases, leaving 4 bases not matched to a gene. CDR3: CASTRQGTYEQYF. CDR3 nucleotides: TGTGCCAGCACCAGACAGGGGACCTACGAGCAGTACTTC.

The chain combines TRBV10-2 with TRBJ2-1, with TRBD1 as a possible D gene (6 bases). V shed 3 bases and J shed 2 bases, with 11 bases lying between them. This CDR3 spans 15 amino acids. Germline V gene data show CDR1 as WSHSY and CDR2 as SAAADI. This CDR3 is CASSDWGPAYNEQFF. The CDR3 bases are TGCGCCAGCAGTGACTGGGGGCCGGCCTACAATGAGCAGTTCTTC.

The chain is built from TRBV11-2 and TRBJ1-4; 8 bases match TRBD1. CDR1 and CDR2 (germline): SGHAT, FQNNGV. With V trimmed by 5 bases and J by 7 bases, 12 bases remained unmatched. This CDR3 comprises 16 residues. The CDR3 loop reads CASSTPRTGGGEKLFF. CDR3 sequence (DNA): TGTGCCAGCAGCACGCCCCGTACAGGGGGGGGTGAAAAACTGTTTTTT.